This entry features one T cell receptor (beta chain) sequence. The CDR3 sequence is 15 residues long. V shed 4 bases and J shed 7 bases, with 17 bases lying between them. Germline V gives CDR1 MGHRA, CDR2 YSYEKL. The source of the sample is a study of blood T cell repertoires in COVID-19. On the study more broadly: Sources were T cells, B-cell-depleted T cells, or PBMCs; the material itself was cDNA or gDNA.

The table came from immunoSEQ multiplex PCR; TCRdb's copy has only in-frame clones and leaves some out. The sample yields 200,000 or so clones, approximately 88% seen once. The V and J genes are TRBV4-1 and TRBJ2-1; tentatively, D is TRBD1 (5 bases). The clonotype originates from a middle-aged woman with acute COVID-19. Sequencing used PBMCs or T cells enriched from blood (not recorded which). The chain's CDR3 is CASSPWGYQGNEQFF. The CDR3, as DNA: TGCGCCAGCAGCCCTTGGGGTTACCAGGGTAATGAGCAGTTCTTC.